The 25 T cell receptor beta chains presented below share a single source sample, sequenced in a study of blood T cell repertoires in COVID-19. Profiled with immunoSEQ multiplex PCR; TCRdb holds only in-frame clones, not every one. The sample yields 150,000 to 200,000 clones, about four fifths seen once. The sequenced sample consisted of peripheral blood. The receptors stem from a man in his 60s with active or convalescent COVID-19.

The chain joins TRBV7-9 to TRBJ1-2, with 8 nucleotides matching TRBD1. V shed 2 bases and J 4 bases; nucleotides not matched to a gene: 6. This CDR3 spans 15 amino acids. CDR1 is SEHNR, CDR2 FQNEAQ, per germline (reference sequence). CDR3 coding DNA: TGTGCCAGCAGCTTACGACAGGGGCCGGGCTATGGCTACACCTTC. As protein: CASSLRQGPGYGYTF.

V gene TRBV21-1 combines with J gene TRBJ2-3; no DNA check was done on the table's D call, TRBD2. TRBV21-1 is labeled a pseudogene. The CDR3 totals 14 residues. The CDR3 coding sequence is TGTGCCAGCAGCAACCGACGCCCGGGGGGTGGGCAGTATTTT. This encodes CASSNRRPGGGQYF.

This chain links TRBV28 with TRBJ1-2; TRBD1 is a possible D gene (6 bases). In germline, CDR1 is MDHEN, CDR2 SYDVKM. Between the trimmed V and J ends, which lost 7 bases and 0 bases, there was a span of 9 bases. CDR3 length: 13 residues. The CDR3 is CASKGQTNYGYTF. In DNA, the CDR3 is TGTGCCAGCAAAGGACAGACTAACTATGGCTACACCTTC.

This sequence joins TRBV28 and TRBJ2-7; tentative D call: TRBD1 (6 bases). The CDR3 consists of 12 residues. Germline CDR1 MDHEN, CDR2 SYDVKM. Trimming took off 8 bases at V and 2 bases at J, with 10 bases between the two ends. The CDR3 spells CASLGQTYEQYF. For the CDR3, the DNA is TGTGCCAGCCTTGGACAGACCTACGAGCAGTACTTC.

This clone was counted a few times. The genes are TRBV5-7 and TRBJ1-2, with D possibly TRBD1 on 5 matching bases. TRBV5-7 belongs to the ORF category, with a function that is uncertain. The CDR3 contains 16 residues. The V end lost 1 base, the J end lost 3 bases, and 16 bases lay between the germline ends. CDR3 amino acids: CASSLKVGGRDYGYTF. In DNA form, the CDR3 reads TGTGCCAGCAGCTTGAAGGTGGGGGGAAGGGACTATGGCTACACCTTC.

CDR3 protein: CASSQLAGVHEQFF. Written as DNA, the CDR3 is TGTGCCAGCAGCCAACTAGCGGGAGTTCATGAGCAGTTCTTC. The gene calls are TRBV7-2 and TRBJ2-1; 11 bases map to TRBD2. This CDR3 region has 14 residues. Trimming cost V 5 bases and J 8 bases; bases outside gene matches: 5. Germline lookup yields CDR1 SGHTA and CDR2 FQGNSA.

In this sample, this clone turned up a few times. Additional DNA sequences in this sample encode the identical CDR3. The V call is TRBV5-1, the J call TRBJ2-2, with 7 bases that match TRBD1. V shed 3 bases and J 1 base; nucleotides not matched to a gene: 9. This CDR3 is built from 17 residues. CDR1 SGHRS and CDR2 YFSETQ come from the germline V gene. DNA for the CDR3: TGCGCCAGCAGCTCACCAAGGACAGGAGGGAACACCGGGGAGCTGTTTTTT. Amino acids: CASSSPRTGGNTGELFF.

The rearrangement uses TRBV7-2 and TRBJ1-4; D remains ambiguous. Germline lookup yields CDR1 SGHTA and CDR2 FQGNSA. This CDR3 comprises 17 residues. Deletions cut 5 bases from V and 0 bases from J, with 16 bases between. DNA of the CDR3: TGTGCCAGCAGCGCACCCGGGTCCAGTGCAACTAATGAAAAACTGTTTTTT. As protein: CASSAPGSSATNEKLFF.

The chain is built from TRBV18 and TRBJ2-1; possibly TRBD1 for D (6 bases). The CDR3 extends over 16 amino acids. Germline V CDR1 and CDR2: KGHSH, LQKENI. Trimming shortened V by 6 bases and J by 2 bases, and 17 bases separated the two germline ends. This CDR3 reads CASSDPRGGTYNEQFF. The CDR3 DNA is TGTGCCAGCTCCGACCCACGAGGGGGAACCTACAATGAGCAGTTCTTC.

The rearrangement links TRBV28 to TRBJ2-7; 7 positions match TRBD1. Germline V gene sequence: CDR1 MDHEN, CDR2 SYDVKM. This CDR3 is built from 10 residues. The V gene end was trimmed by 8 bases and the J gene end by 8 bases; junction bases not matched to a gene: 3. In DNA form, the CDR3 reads TGTGCCAGCGGACAGGACAAGCAGTACTTC. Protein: CASGQDKQYF. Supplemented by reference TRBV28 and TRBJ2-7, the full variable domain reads DVKVTQSSRYLVKRTGEKVFLECVQDMDHENMFWYRQDPGLGLRLIYFSYDVKMKEKGDIPEGYSVSREKKERFSLILESASTNQTSMYLCASGQDKQYFGPGTRLTVT.

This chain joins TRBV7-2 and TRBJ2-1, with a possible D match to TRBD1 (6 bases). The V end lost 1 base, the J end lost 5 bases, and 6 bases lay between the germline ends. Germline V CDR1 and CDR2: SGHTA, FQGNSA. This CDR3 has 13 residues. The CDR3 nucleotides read TGTGCCAGCAGCTTAGACAGGGACAATGAGCAGTTCTTC. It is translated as CASSLDRDNEQFF.

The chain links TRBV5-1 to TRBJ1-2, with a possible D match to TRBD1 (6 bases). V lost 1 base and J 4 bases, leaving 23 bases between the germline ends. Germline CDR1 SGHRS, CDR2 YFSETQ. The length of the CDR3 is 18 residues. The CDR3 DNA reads TGCGCCAGCAGCTTGTATAGTACAGGGCAATCGATCGGCTATGGCTACACCTTC. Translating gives CASSLYSTGQSIGYGYTF.

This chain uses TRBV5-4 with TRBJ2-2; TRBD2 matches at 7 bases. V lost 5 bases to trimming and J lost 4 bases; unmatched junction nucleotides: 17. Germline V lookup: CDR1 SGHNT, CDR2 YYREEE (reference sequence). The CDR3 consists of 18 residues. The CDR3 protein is CASRYRDRGDRSTGELFF. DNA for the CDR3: TGTGCCAGCAGGTACCGGGACCGGGGGGATCGAAGCACCGGGGAGCTGTTTTTT.

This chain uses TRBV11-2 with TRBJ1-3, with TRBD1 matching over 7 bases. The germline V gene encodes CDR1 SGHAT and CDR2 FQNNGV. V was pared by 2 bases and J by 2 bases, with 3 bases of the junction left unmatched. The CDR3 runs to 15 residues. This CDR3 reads CASSLLRGAGNTIYF. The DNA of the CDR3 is TGTGCCAGCAGCTTACTCAGGGGGGCTGGAAACACCATATATTTT.

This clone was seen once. CDR3 nucleotides: TGTGCCAGCAGGGGGGCGTCCAACTATGGCTACACCTTC. Protein product: CASRGASNYGYTF. The V gene is TRBV28, the J gene TRBJ1-2, with a possible D match to TRBD1 (6 bases). CDR3 length: 13 amino acids. The germline V and J ends were trimmed by 6 bases and 2 bases, with 10 bases remaining between them. Per the germline V gene, CDR1 is MDHEN and CDR2 is SYDVKM.

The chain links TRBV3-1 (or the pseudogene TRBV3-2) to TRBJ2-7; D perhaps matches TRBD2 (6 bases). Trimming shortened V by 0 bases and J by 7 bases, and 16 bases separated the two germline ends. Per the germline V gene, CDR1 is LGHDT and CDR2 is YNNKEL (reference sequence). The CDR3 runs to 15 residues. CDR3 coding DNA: TGTGCCAGCAGCCAAGACGGCGCCTACCGGGGGGAGCAGTACTTC. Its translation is CASSQDGAYRGEQYF.

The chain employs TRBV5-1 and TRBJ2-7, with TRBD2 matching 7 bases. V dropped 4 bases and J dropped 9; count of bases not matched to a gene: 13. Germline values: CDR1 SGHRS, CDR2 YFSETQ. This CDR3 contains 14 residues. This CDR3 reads CASSVSGLPLGQYF. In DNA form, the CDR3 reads TGCGCCAGCAGCGTATCGGGACTACCGCTTGGGCAGTACTTC.

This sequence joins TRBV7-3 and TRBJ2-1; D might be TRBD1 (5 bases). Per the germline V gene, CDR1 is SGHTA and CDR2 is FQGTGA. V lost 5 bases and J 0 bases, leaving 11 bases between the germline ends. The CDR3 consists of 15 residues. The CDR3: CASSKGQTSYNEQFF. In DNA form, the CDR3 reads TGTGCCAGCAGCAAAGGACAAACCTCCTACAATGAGCAGTTCTTC.

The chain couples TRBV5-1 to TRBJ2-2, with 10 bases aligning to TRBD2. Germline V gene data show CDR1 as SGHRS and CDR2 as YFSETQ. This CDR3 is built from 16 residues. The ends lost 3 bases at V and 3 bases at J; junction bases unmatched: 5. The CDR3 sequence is CASSSPSGSYTGELFF. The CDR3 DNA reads TGCGCCAGCAGCTCCCCTAGCGGGAGTTACACCGGGGAGCTGTTTTTT.

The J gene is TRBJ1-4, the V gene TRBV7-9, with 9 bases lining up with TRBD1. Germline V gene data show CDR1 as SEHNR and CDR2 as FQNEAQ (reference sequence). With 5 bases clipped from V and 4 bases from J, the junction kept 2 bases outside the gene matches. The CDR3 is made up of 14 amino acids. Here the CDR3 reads CASSQDRGNEKLFF. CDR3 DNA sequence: TGTGCCAGCAGCCAGGACAGGGGTAATGAAAAACTGTTTTTT. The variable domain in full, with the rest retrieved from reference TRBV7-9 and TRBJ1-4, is DTGVSQNPRHKITKRGQNVTFRCDPISEHNRLYWYRQTLGQGPEFLTYFQNEAQLEKSRLLSDRFSAERPKGSFSTLEIQRTEQGDSAMYLCASSQDRGNEKLFFGSGTQLSVL.

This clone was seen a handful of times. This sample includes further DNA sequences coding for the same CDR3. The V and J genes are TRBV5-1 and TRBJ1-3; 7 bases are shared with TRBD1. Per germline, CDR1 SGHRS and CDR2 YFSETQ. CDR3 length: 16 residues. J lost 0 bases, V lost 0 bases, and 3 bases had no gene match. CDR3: CASSLGTGHSGNTIYF. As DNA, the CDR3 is TGCGCCAGCAGCTTGGGGACAGGACACTCTGGAAACACCATATATTTT.

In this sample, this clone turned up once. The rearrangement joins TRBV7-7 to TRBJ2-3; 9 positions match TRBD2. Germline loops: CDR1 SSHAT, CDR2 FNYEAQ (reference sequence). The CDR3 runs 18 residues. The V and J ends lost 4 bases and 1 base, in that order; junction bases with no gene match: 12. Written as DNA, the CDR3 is TGTGCCAGCAGCTCACCCTCCTCTAGCGGGGATCGCACAGATACGCAGTATTTT. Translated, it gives CASSSPSSSGDRTDTQYF.

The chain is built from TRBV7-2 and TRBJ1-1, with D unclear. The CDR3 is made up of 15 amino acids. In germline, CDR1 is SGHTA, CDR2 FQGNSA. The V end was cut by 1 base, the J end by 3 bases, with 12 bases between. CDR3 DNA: TGTGCCAGCAGCTTAGAATCCAACAGACACACTGAAGCTTTCTTT. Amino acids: CASSLESNRHTEAFF.

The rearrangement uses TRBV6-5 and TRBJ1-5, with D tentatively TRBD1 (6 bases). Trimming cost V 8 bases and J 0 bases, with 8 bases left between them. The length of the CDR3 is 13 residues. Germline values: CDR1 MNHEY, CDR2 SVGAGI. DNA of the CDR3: TGTGCCAGCCGGGACATTAGCAATCAGCCCCAGCATTTT. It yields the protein CASRDISNQPQHF.

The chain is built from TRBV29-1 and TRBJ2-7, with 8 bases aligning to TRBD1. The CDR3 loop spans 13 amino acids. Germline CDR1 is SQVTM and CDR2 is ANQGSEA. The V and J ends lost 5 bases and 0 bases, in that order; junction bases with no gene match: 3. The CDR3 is CSVNRGASYEQYF. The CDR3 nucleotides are TGCAGCGTTAACAGGGGGGCCTCCTACGAGCAGTACTTC.